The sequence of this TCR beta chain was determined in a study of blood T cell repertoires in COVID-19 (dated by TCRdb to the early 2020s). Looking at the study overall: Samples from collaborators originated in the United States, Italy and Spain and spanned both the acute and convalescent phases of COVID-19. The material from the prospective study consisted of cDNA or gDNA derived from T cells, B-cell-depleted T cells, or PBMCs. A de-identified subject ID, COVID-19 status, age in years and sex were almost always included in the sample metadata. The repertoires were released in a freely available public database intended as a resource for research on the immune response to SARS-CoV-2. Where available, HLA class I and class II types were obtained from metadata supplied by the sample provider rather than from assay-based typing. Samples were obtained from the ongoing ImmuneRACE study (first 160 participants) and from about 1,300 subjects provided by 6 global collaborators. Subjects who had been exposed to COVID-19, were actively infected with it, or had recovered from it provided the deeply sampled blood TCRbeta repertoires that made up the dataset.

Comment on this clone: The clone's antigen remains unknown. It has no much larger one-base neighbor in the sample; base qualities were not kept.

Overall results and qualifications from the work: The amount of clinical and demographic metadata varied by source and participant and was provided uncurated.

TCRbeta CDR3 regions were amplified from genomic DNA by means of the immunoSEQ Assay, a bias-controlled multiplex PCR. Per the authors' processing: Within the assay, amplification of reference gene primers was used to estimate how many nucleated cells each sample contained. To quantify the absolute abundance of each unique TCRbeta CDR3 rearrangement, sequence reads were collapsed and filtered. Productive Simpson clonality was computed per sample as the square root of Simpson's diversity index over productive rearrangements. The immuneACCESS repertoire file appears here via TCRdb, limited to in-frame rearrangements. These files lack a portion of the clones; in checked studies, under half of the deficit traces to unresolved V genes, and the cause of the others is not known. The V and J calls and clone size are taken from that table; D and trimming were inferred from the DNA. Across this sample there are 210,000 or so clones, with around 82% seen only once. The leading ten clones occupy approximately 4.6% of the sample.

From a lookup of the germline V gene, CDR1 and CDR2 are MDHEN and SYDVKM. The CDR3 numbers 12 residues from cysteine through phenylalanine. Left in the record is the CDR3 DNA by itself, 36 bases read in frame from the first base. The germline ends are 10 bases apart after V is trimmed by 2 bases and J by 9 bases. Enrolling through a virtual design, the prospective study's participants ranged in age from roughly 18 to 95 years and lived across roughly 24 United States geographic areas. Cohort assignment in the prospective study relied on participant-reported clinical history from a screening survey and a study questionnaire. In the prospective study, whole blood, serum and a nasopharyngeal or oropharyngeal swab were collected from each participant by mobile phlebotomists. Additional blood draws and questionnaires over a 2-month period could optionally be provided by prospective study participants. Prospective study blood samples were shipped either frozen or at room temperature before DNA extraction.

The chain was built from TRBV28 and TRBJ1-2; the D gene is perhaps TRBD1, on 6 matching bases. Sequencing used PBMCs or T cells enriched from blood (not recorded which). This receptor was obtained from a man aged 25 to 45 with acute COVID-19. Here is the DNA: TGTGCCAGCAGTTTACAGGGGAGCAGCTACACCTTC. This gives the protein CASSLQGSSYTF.